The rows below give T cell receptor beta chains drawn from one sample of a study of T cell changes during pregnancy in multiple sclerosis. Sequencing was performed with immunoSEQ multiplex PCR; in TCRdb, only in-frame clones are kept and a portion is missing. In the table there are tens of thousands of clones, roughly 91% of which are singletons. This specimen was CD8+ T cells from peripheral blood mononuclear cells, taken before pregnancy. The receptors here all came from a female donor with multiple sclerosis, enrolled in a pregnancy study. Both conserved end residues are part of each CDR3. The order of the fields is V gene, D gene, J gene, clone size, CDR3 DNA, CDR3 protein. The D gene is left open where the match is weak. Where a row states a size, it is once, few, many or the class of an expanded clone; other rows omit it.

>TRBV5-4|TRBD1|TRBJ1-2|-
TGTGCCAGCAGCCCACCGGGACAGGGATACTATGGCTACACCTTC
CASSPPGQGYYGYTF
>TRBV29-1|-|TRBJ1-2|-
TGCAGCGTTGAAGGGGAGAACTATGGCTACACCTTC
CSVEGENYGYTF
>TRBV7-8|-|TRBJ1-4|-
TGTGCCAGCCTTCAGGAGGGCAGCGGAAATGAAAAACTGTTTTTT
CASLQEGSGNEKLFF
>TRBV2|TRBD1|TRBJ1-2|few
TGTGCCAGCAGCTTGGACAGGGACTATGGCTACACCTTC
CASSLDRDYGYTF
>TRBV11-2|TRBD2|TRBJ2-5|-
TGTGCCAGCAGCTTTAGCGGTCGCGGGGGGGGGCAAGAGACCCAGTACTTC
CASSFSGRGGGQETQYF
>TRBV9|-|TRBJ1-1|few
TGTGCCAGCAGCGTAGCTAAGGGCAGGGCGAACACTGAAGCTTTCTTT
CASSVAKGRANTEAFF
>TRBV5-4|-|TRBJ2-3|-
TGTGCCAGCCAAGAAGGGGAAAGGGGCCTGAGCACAGATACGCAGTATTTT
CASQEGERGLSTDTQYF
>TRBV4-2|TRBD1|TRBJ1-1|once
TGTGCCAGCAGCCAAGATGCAGGGGGAATCACTGAAGCTTTCTTT
CASSQDAGGITEAFF
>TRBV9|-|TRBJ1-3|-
TGTGCCAGCAGCGTAGCTTCAGGGGCTGGAAACACCATATATTTT
CASSVASGAGNTIYF
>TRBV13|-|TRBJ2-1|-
TGTGCCAGCAGCTTAGGCGATCGGAATGAGCAGTTCTTC
CASSLGDRNEQFF
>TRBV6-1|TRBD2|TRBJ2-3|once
TGTGCCAGCAGTGAAGCGGGTAGCGGGGGGGATACGCAGTATTTT
CASSEAGSGGDTQYF
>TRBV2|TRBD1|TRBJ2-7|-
TGTGCCAGCAGTCGGGTCCCGGGGACAGAGAATTACGAGCAGTACTTC
CASSRVPGTENYEQYF
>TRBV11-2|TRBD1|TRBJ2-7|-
TGTGCCAGCAGCATGGGACAGGGTGGCTACGAGCAGTACTTC
CASSMGQGGYEQYF
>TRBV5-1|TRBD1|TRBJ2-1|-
TGCGCCAGCAGCTCCGGGACAGGGGGCTTCGTTCCCTACAATGAGCAGTTCTTC
CASSSGTGGFVPYNEQFF
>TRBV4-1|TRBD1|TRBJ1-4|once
TGCGCCAGCAGCCGCCAGAGTCCAGGGGGTGATAATGAAAAACTGTTTTTT
CASSRQSPGGDNEKLFF
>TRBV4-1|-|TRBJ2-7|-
TGCGCCAGCAGCCAAGTCGCGGGGTCGGCCTACGAGCAGTACTTC
CASSQVAGSAYEQYF
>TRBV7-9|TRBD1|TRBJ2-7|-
TGTGCCAGCAGCTGGGGACAGGCGAAGACCTACGAGCAGTACTTC
CASSWGQAKTYEQYF
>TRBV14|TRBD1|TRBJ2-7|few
TGTGCCAGCAGCCTACAGGGGAGCTTCTACGAGCAGTACTTC
CASSLQGSFYEQYF
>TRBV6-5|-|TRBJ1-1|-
TGTGCCAGCAGACAAGACAGCTTGAACACTGAAGCTTTCTTT
CASRQDSLNTEAFF
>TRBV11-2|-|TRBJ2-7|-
TGTGCCAGCAGCCCTCCCCTAGGCTACGAGCAGTACTTC
CASSPPLGYEQYF
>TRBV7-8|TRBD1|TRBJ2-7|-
TGTGCCAGCAGCATCGGGACAGATACCTACGAGCAGTACTTC
CASSIGTDTYEQYF
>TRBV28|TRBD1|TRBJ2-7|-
TGTGCCAGCAGCCCATTTGAGGGGGACAGCTACGAGCAGTACTTC
CASSPFEGDSYEQYF
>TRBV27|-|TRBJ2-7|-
TGTGCCAGCATGAACGCGAAATCCAACGGCTACGAGCAGTACTTC
CASMNAKSNGYEQYF
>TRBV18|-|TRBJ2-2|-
TGTGCCAGCTCACCATGGGCCATGGACAGCGGAACCGGGGAGCTGTTTTTT
CASSPWAMDSGTGELFF
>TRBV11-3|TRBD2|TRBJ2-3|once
TGTGCCAGCAGCTTTGCTAGCGGGGCCACAGATACGCAGTATTTT
CASSFASGATDTQYF
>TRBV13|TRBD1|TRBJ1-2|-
TGTGCCAGCAGCTCGACGGGACAGGGGAACTATGGCTACACCTTC
CASSSTGQGNYGYTF